The entry below describes one TCR beta chain. Its antigen is not identified. This record belongs to a study of shared clonotypes between healthy human individuals. Study-level points and caveats: Represented diversity, genetic and exposure-history alike, was limited by few donors. Naive subsets generally exceeded memory subsets in estimated richness.

The germline V gene has CDR1 SGHNT and CDR2 YYREEE (reference sequence). CDR3 size: 16 residues. V was pared by 1 base and J by 0 bases, with 10 bases between. Sequencing used immunoSEQ multiplex PCR; TCRdb keeps in-frame clones, though not all of them. The sample lists millions of clones, 85% to 95% seen once, with roughly 0.13% in the top ten. The receptor was isolated from a man aged 18 to 30 in good health. What was sequenced was naive CD4+ T cells sorted from blood. Subset in this sample: CD45RA+ positively selected. The V gene is TRBV5-4, the J gene TRBJ1-4, with a tentative D call TRBD1 (5 bases). The CDR3 region is CASSLIGTATNEKLFF. CDR3 bases: TGTGCCAGCAGCTTGATAGGGACCGCAACTAATGAAAAACTGTTTTTT.